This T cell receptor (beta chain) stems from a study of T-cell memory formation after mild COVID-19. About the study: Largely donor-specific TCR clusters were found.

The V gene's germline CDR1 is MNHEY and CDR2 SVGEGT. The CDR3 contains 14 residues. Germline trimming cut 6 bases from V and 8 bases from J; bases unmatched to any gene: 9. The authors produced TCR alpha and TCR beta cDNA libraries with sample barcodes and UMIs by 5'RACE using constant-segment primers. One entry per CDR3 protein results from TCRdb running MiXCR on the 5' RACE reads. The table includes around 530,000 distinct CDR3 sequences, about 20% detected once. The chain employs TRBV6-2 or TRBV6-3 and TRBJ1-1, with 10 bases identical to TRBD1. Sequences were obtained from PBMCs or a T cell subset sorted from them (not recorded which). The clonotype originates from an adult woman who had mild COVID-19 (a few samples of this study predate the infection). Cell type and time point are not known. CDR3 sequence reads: CASRHTRTGGEAFF. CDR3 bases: TGTGCCAGCAGGCATACCCGGACAGGGGGAGAAGCTTTCTTT.